The next 28 T cell receptor beta chains were all read from a single sample in a study of regulatory dendritic cells for organ transplantation. Sorted subsets were CFSE-labeled and cultured less than six days with allogeneic dendritic cells. These receptors lack a known antigen. Data came from immunoSEQ multiplex PCR; TCRdb stores just in-frame clones and leaves some out. The sample lists roughly 23,000 clones; around 86% were seen once. Sequenced: naive CD4+ T cells from blood cultured with dendritic cells. Documented subset: CD45RA+ naive T cells. These TCRs come from a human donor in good health.

The chain employs TRBV9 and TRBJ2-1; the D is unclear. This CDR3 is 17 amino acids long. V was cut by 0 bases and J by 6 bases, with 19 bases left in between. Germline V gives CDR1 SGDLS, CDR2 YYNGEE. The CDR3 region is CASSVGRSDPPANEQFF. The CDR3 DNA follows: TGTGCCAGCAGCGTAGGACGCTCCGACCCACCGGCCAATGAGCAGTTCTTC. The full variable domain, with the rest looked up from reference TRBV9 and TRBJ2-1, is DSGVTQTPKHLITATGQRVTLRCSPRSGDLSVYWYQQSLDQGLQFLIQYYNGEERAKGNILERFSAQQFPDLHSELNLSSLELGDSALYFCASSVGRSDPPANEQFFGPGTRLTVL.

V is TRBV7-3 and J is TRBJ2-7, with 7 positions matching TRBD1. J was trimmed by 4 bases and V by 8 bases; bases with no gene match: 8. Germline V gene sequence: CDR1 SGHTA, CDR2 FQGTGA. This CDR3 is built from 13 residues. The CDR3 protein is CASGIDRDYEQYF. The DNA for the CDR3 is TGTGCCAGCGGTATAGACAGGGATTACGAGCAGTACTTC. Full variable domain (rest looked up from reference TRBV7-3 and TRBJ2-7): GAGVSQTPSNKVTEKGKYVELRCDPISGHTALYWYRQSLGQGPEFLIYFQGTGAADDSGLPNDRFFAVRPEGSVSTLKIQRTERGDSAVYLCASGIDRDYEQYFGPGTRLTVT.

This chain joins TRBV28 and TRBJ2-3; a possible D gene is TRBD1 (6 bases). CDR3 length: 15 amino acids. V was cut by 5 bases and J by 4 bases, with 16 bases left in between. The germline CDR1 and CDR2 sequences are MDHEN and SYDVKM. CDR3 bases: TGTGCCAGCAGTGACAATGGACAGTATGCAGATACGCAGTATTTT. Protein sequence: CASSDNGQYADTQYF.

In nucleotides, the CDR3 is TGTGCCAGCAGTTTATCGAAGTGGGGGGCCGACACTGAAGCTTTCTTT. Translating it yields CASSLSKWGADTEAFF. The rearrangement links TRBV27 to TRBJ1-1; D might be TRBD1 (6 bases). Germline-derived CDR1 and CDR2 are MNHEY and SMNVEV (reference sequence). The length of the CDR3 is 16 residues. The V gene lost 0 bases and the J gene lost 3 bases, with 14 bases spanning the gap.

The chain employs TRBV7-2 and TRBJ1-1; no firm D call. Germline V gene data show CDR1 as SGHTA and CDR2 as FQGNSA. This CDR3 has 16 amino acids. Deletions cut 5 bases from V and 4 bases from J, with 20 bases between. In DNA, the CDR3 is TGTGCCAGCAGCCGGAAGTCTAGGGTTAAAAGCACTGAAGCTTTCTTT. Its protein product is CASSRKSRVKSTEAFF.

This sequence joins TRBV27 and TRBJ1-5; D call uncertain. Trimming pared 3 bases from V and 3 bases from J, leaving 6 bases between. CDR1 is MNHEY, CDR2 SMNVEV, per germline (reference sequence). The length of the CDR3 is 13 residues. Here the CDR3 DNA reads TGTGCCAGCAGTTTGCAGTACAATCAGCCCCAGCATTTT. It is translated as CASSLQYNQPQHF.

V usage is TRBV7-9 and J usage is TRBJ2-3; 12 bases agree with TRBD2. V shed 2 bases and J 6 bases; nucleotides not matched to a gene: 15. In germline, CDR1 is SEHNR, CDR2 FQNEAQ (reference sequence). The CDR3 totals 19 residues. The CDR3 spells CASSLPESKTSGGSDTQYF. CDR3 bases: TGTGCCAGCAGCTTACCGGAGTCTAAGACTAGCGGGGGTAGTGATACGCAGTATTTT.

This chain uses TRBV11-1 with TRBJ2-7, with 9 bases identical to TRBD1. Germline-derived CDR1 and CDR2 are SGHAT and FQDESV (reference sequence). The CDR3 consists of 14 residues. J was trimmed by 2 bases and V by 6 bases; bases with no gene match: 5. CDR3 region: CASSSGTGPYEQYF. In nucleotides, the CDR3 is TGTGCCAGCAGTTCCGGGACAGGGCCCTACGAGCAGTACTTC. Variable domain in full (rest from reference TRBV11-1 and TRBJ2-7): EAEVAQSPRYKITEKSQAVAFWCDPISGHATLYWYRQILGQGPELLVQFQDESVVDDSQLPKDRFSAERLKGVDSTLKIQPAELGDSAMYLCASSSGTGPYEQYFGPGTRLTVT.

Worth noting for this clone: One end of the junction varies from germline; a read error may be responsible. The rearrangement uses TRBV30 and TRBJ2-7; 7 positions agree with TRBD2. Germline CDR1 is GTSNPN and CDR2 is SVGIG (reference sequence). The CDR3 spans 12 residues. The CDR3, as DNA: TGTGCCTGGAGTGTAGGAGGGGACTACGTACACTTC. Translating it yields CAWSVGGDYVHF.

This rearrangement joins TRBV30 to TRBJ2-7, with a weak D call TRBD2 (6 bases). V gave up 7 bases and J gave up 7 bases, with 26 bases separating them. This CDR3 is 15 amino acids long. Germline CDR1 is GTSNPN and CDR2 is SVGIG (reference sequence). CDR3 coding DNA: TGTGCCTCGGCGGTTGGGGACGGAGGAGGGCGGGAGCAGTACTTC. It translates to CASAVGDGGGREQYF.

This chain joins TRBV5-1 and TRBJ1-3, with no clear D. The CDR3 length is 16 residues. With 2 bases removed from V and 0 bases from J, the gap between germline ends came to 12 bases. CDR1 and CDR2 (germline): SGHRS, YFSETQ. CDR3 in DNA: TGCGCCAGCAGCTTCGCCCTAAGGACCTCTGGAAACACCATATATTTT. Protein sequence: CASSFALRTSGNTIYF.

The rearrangement joins TRBV9 to TRBJ1-1; 7 bases align to TRBD1. Trimming took 4 bases from V and 0 from J; bases not matched to a gene: 3. The V gene's germline CDR1 is SGDLS and CDR2 YYNGEE. The CDR3 is 14 residues long. Here the CDR3 DNA reads TGTGCCAGCAGCTCCGGGACAGTGAACACTGAAGCTTTCTTT. Encoded protein: CASSSGTVNTEAFF.

The chain uses TRBV28 and TRBJ1-2; D gene ambiguous. V was clipped by 8 bases and J by 10 bases, with 17 bases between them. Germline CDR1 is MDHEN and CDR2 is SYDVKM. There are 12 residues in the CDR3. Here the CDR3 DNA reads TGTGCCAGCGGCTCGCCGTTTATGGACTACACCTTC. Translating gives CASGSPFMDYTF.

The rearrangement joins TRBV6-1 to TRBJ2-5; D is uncertain. Between the trimmed V and J ends, which lost 4 bases and 5 bases, there was a span of 8 bases. The CDR3 extends over 12 amino acids. Per the germline V gene, CDR1 is MNHNS and CDR2 is SASEGT. CDR3 in DNA: TGTGCCAGCAGTGTCCTGAGGGAGACCCAGTACTTC. This encodes CASSVLRETQYF.

V and J are TRBV7-2 and TRBJ1-4, with a weak D call TRBD1 (5 bases). The germline CDR1 and CDR2 sequences are SGHTA and FQGNSA. This CDR3 comprises 16 residues. V lost 3 bases to trimming and J lost 0 bases, with 11 bases between them. CDR3 nucleotide sequence: TGTGCCAGCAGCTTTGGGGGAGGGGCAACTAATGAAAAACTGTTTTTT. Translating gives CASSFGGGATNEKLFF.

The gene calls are TRBV2 and TRBJ2-3, with 12 bases fitting TRBD2. V trimming: 8 bases; J trimming: 10 bases; junction bases outside the gene matches: 10. CDR1 is SNHLY and CDR2 is FYNNEI in the germline V gene. This CDR3 spans 14 amino acids. The CDR3 DNA reads TGTGCCAGCCTACTAGCGGGGGGAAAAGTGGCGCAGTATTTT. It codes for CASLLAGGKVAQYF.

This chain connects TRBV6-5 to TRBJ2-3; the D is unclear. V lost 4 bases to trimming and J lost 0 bases, with 11 bases between them. Germline-derived CDR1 and CDR2 are MNHEY and SVGAGI. This CDR3 has 15 amino acids. The CDR3: CASSSRGASTDTQYF. The CDR3 DNA sequence: TGTGCCAGCAGTTCCCGAGGAGCTAGCACAGATACGCAGTATTTT.

This chain joins TRBV5-1 and TRBJ2-7, with 11 positions matching TRBD1. Losses at the gene ends were 0 bases for V and 4 bases for J; bases not matched to a gene: 6. This CDR3 is built from 16 residues. Per the germline V gene, CDR1 is SGHRS and CDR2 is YFSETQ. The CDR3 spells CASSLVPGTGGYEQYF. CDR3 bases: TGCGCCAGCAGCTTGGTCCCCGGGACAGGGGGTTACGAGCAGTACTTC.

V is TRBV11-3 and J is TRBJ2-3; D call uncertain. V lost 4 bases and J lost 2, with 10 bases in between. Per the germline V gene, CDR1 is SGHNT and CDR2 is YENEEA. The CDR3 totals 14 residues. The CDR3 protein is CASSSRRTTDTQYF. The CDR3 DNA reads TGTGCCAGCAGCTCCCGACGAACCACAGATACGCAGTATTTT.

The rearrangement joins TRBV6-6 to TRBJ2-3; the D is unclear. The V gene's germline CDR1 is MNHNY and CDR2 SVGAGI (reference sequence). This CDR3 contains 14 residues. V lost 5 bases and J 4 bases, leaving 13 bases between the germline ends. CDR3 sequence: CASSRLPGADTQYF. Written as DNA, the CDR3 is TGTGCCAGCAGTCGACTCCCTGGGGCAGATACGCAGTATTTT.

The chain couples TRBV19 to TRBJ1-5; 7 nucleotides match TRBD1. The CDR3 loop spans 13 amino acids. V shed 6 bases, J shed 6 bases, and the junction held 5 bases outside the gene matches. Germline values: CDR1 LNHDA, CDR2 SQIVND (reference sequence). CDR3 sequence reads: CASRTGFFQPQHF. CDR3 DNA sequence: TGTGCCAGTAGGACAGGGTTCTTTCAGCCCCAGCATTTT.

The chain carries TRBV19 and TRBJ1-1; tentatively, D is TRBD1 (6 bases). V lost 6 bases and J lost 2, with 7 bases in between. This CDR3 is 12 amino acids long. The germline gives CDR1 LNHDA, CDR2 SQIVND (reference sequence). The CDR3 sequence: CASRDRNTEAFF. For the CDR3, the DNA is TGTGCCAGTAGGGACAGAAACACTGAAGCTTTCTTT.

This sequence joins TRBV6-1 and TRBJ1-4; D might be TRBD1 (6 bases). The germline V and J ends were trimmed by 7 bases and 8 bases, with 11 bases remaining between them. Germline V gene sequence: CDR1 MNHNS, CDR2 SASEGT. The CDR3 is 12 residues long. In DNA form, the CDR3 reads TGTGCCAGCAAACAGGGTCAGGAAAAACTGTTTTTT. Translation gives CASKQGQEKLFF.

The J gene is TRBJ2-6, the V gene TRBV10-3; D is undetermined. Deletions cut 9 bases from V and 0 bases from J, with 6 bases between. The CDR3 sequence is 13 residues long. Germline CDR1 reads ENHRY; CDR2 reads SYGVKD. CDR3 in amino acids: CAIRSSGANVLTF. The CDR3 bases are TGTGCCATACGTAGCTCTGGGGCCAACGTCCTGACTTTC.

This chain connects TRBV14 to TRBJ2-7; D is uncertain. The CDR3 is 14 residues long. Germline CDR1 and CDR2: SGHDN and FVKESK. V was pared by 5 bases and J by 0 bases, with 11 bases between. CDR3 in DNA: TGTGCCAGCAGCTCGAGCTGGAGCTCCTACGAGCAGTACTTC. It encodes CASSSSWSSYEQYF.

The chain combines TRBV9 with TRBJ1-1; 8 nucleotides agree with TRBD1. V trimming: 4 bases; J trimming: 4 bases; junction bases outside the gene matches: 6. This CDR3 comprises 14 residues. Germline CDR1 reads SGDLS; CDR2 reads YYNGEE. This chain's CDR3 is CASSSTGGPTEAFF. The DNA for the CDR3 is TGTGCCAGCAGCTCAACAGGGGGGCCCACTGAAGCTTTCTTT.

The chain couples TRBV7-6 to TRBJ2-3; unclear D gene. The germline gives CDR1 SGHVS, CDR2 FNYEAQ. CDR3 length: 22 amino acids. The ends were cut back, 0 bases at V and 5 bases at J, with 33 bases in the middle. The CDR3 loop reads CASSLAYRYIDPKSSPRDTQYF. The DNA for the CDR3 is TGTGCCAGCAGCTTAGCGTATCGTTATATTGACCCGAAATCCTCTCCCAGAGATACGCAGTATTTT.

V gene TRBV4-2 combines with J gene TRBJ1-6, with 7 nucleotides matching TRBD1. CDR1 and CDR2 from the germline V gene are LGHNA and YNFKEQ. The CDR3 length is 16 residues. J gave up 7 bases and V 0 bases, and 6 bases lay outside the gene matches. CDR3 amino acids: CASSQDEQGRNSPLHF. CDR3 DNA: TGTGCCAGCAGCCAAGATGAACAGGGGAGGAATTCACCCCTCCACTTT.